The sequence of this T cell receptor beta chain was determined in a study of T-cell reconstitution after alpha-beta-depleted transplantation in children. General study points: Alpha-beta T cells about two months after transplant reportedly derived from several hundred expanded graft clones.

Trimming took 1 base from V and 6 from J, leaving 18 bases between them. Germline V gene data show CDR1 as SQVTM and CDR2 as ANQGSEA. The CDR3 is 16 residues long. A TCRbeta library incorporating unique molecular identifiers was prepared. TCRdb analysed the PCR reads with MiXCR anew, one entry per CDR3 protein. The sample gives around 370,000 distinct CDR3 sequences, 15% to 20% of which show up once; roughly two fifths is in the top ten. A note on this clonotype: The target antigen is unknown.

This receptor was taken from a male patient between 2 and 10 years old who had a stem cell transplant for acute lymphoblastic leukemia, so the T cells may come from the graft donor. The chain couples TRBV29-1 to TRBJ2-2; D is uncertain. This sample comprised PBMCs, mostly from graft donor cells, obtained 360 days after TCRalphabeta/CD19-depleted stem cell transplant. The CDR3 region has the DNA TGCAGCGTTGAAGGGCCGGGCTTCCTAGACTCCGGGGAGCTGTTTTTT. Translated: CSVEGPGFLDSGELFF.